This TCR beta chain was identified during a study of response to subunit inactivated influenza vaccine. The CDR3 is 16 amino acids. TCRdb called the RT-PCR reads again in MiXCR, with one record for every CDR3 protein. Of some 550,000 distinct CDR3 sequences in the sample, under 30% were seen once. These data were also filed under a second study, of T cells expressing NK-cell markers. In that study: UMIs were included in TCR beta cDNA generated by 5'RACE template switching. Obtained from sorted CD3+CD56+NKG2C+, CD3+CD56+NKG2C- and CD3+CD56-NKG2C+ T cells were the TCR beta repertoires. HCMV seropositivity marked most of the eight sequenced donors; one was seronegative.

The receptor's source is a middle-aged man who received an inactivated influenza vaccine. The specimen comprised CD4+ T cells sorted from PBMCs, sampled 11 to 12 days after vaccination. This sequence joins TRBV21-1 and TRBJ2-1; the table's D call TRBD1 went unverified against the DNA. TRBV21-1 is a documented pseudogene. CDR3 DNA sequence: TGTGCCAGCACCACAAAGGCGGGGGACACCTACAATGAGCAGTTCTTC. It encodes CASTTKAGDTYNEQFF.